This passage covers 19 T cell receptor beta chains from one sample sequenced in a study of CD4+ T cells in melanoma. The method was immunoSEQ multiplex PCR; TCRdb's version includes in-frame clones alone and lacks a portion of them. This sample yields about 140,000 clones, of which around 90% are seen a single time; roughly 1.4% belongs to the top ten. The receptors stem from a human donor with melanoma.

The chain carries TRBV5-1 and TRBJ2-5; 11 bases agree with TRBD2. V lost 4 bases and J lost 4; bases outside the gene matches: 15. Germline V lookup: CDR1 SGHRS, CDR2 YFSETQ. The CDR3 loop spans 18 amino acids. The CDR3: CASSPLAASGGQGETQYF. Here the CDR3 DNA reads TGCGCCAGCAGCCCTTTGGCGGCTAGCGGGGGGCAGGGAGAGACCCAGTACTTC.

The V and J genes are TRBV7-8 and TRBJ2-5; D perhaps matches TRBD2 (7 bases). Germline CDR1 is SGHVS and CDR2 is FQNEAQ. V lost 4 bases and J lost 0, with 15 bases in between. This CDR3 region has 16 residues. The CDR3 loop is CASSSRGATYQETQYF. The CDR3 DNA sequence: TGTGCCAGCAGCTCTCGGGGGGCAACGTACCAAGAGACCCAGTACTTC.

J is TRBJ1-1 and V is TRBV18, with D unresolved. V dropped 3 bases and J dropped 1 base, with 15 bases sitting between them. The CDR3 consists of 16 residues. CDR1 and CDR2 (germline): KGHSH, LQKENI. CDR3 DNA sequence: TGTGCCAGCTCACCTAGGGTCCCGGGCCCGAACACTGAAGCTTTCTTT. Translating it yields CASSPRVPGPNTEAFF.

The chain employs TRBV30 and TRBJ1-6; unclear D gene. From germline, CDR1 is GTSNPN and CDR2 SVGIG (reference sequence). Trimming removed 2 bases at V and 9 bases at J, with 14 bases between. The CDR3 totals 14 residues. The CDR3 sequence is CAWSLTGVASPLHF. The DNA of the CDR3 is TGTGCCTGGAGTTTAACCGGGGTCGCTTCACCCCTCCACTTT.

The chain employs TRBV29-1 and TRBJ2-5, with D tentatively TRBD1 (6 bases). CDR1 and CDR2 (germline): SQVTM, ANQGSEA. V was cut by 4 bases and J by 0 bases, with 9 bases left in between. The CDR3 sequence is 13 residues long. The CDR3 region is CSVVGAHQETQYF. CDR3 sequence (DNA): TGCAGCGTTGTGGGGGCCCACCAAGAGACCCAGTACTTC.

The V gene is TRBV10-3, the J gene TRBJ1-1; no definite D call. The germline V and J ends were trimmed by 10 bases and 8 bases, with 23 bases remaining between them. Germline V lookup: CDR1 ENHRY, CDR2 SYGVKD. This CDR3 has 14 amino acids. The CDR3 nucleotides are TGTGCCACCGCGTCACCAATTCTAGGTCCCGAAGCTTTCTTT. It specifies CATASPILGPEAFF.

The chain combines TRBV10-3 with TRBJ1-5; perhaps TRBD1 as D (5 bases). The CDR3 extends over 14 amino acids. The V and J ends lost 10 bases and 2 bases respectively, with 15 bases between them. Per the germline V gene, CDR1 is ENHRY and CDR2 is SYGVKD. Written as DNA, the CDR3 is TGTGCCACCGGACCCCAGGGCGGCAATCAGCCCCAGCATTTT. Its protein is CATGPQGGNQPQHF.

The chain joins TRBV5-1 to TRBJ1-3; 8 bases fit TRBD1. The CDR3 sequence is 16 residues long. Germline lookup yields CDR1 SGHRS and CDR2 YFSETQ. J lost 4 bases, V lost 4 bases, and 10 bases had no gene match. The CDR3 nucleotides are TGCGCCAGCAGCGGCGGACAGGGTTTAGGAGGAAACACCATATATTTT. Protein sequence: CASSGGQGLGGNTIYF.

J is TRBJ2-7 and V is TRBV2, with D perhaps given as TRBD1 or TRBD2 (5 bases each). Germline V gene sequence: CDR1 SNHLY, CDR2 FYNNEI. This CDR3 spans 13 amino acids. The ends were cut back, 7 bases at V and 3 bases at J, with 13 bases in the middle. The CDR3 sequence is CASIRGPRYEQYF. In DNA form, the CDR3 reads TGTGCCAGCATTCGGGGCCCTCGCTACGAGCAGTACTTC.

A note on this clone: The same CDR3 can be traced to other DNA sequences in this sample. The chain recombines TRBV9 with TRBJ1-2, with no clear D. This CDR3 is built from 14 residues. Germline CDR1 and CDR2: SGDLS and YYNGEE. The V end was cut by 0 bases, the J end by 0 bases, with 6 bases between. The chain's CDR3 is CASSVVTANYGYTF. DNA of the CDR3: TGTGCCAGCAGCGTAGTCACCGCTAACTATGGCTACACCTTC.

The CDR3 DNA follows: TGTGCCAGCACCCCTGGGAGCTCCTACGAGCAGTACTTC. This encodes CASTPGSSYEQYF. The chain has TRBV28 and TRBJ2-5, with TRBD2 as a possible D gene (5 bases). The J call may be in error: the DNA end matches TRBJ2-7 better. This CDR3 contains 13 residues. The V gene's germline CDR1 is MDHEN and CDR2 SYDVKM.

The rearrangement links TRBV18 to TRBJ2-4, with unresolved D. The V gene lost 1 base and the J gene lost 0 bases, with 13 bases spanning the gap. This CDR3 comprises 17 residues. Germline V gives CDR1 KGHSH, CDR2 LQKENI. This CDR3 is CASSPLRLGLAKNIQYF. The CDR3 DNA follows: TGTGCCAGCTCACCACTTCGCCTGGGTCTAGCCAAAAACATTCAGTACTTC. The complete variable domain, with remaining parts taken from reference TRBV18 and TRBJ2-4, reads NAGVMQNPRHLVRRRGQEARLRCSPMKGHSHVYWYRQLPEEGLKFMVYLQKENIIDESGMPKERFSAEFPKEGPSILRIQQVVRGDSAAYFCASSPLRLGLAKNIQYFGAGTRLSVL.

The chain carries TRBV19 and TRBJ1-6; the D gene is possibly TRBD1 (5 bases). Germline CDR1 reads LNHDA; CDR2 reads SQIVND (reference sequence). This CDR3 spans 18 amino acids. The germline V and J ends were trimmed by 2 bases and 7 bases, with 21 bases remaining between them. This CDR3 is CASSIPRPGSGVNSPLHF. For the CDR3, the DNA is TGTGCCAGTAGTATACCCCGCCCAGGATCGGGGGTGAATTCACCCCTCCACTTT.

This chain joins TRBV5-1 and TRBJ2-7; no firm D call. The CDR3 runs to 12 residues. The V end lost 5 bases, the J end lost 0 bases, and 6 bases lay between the germline ends. Germline values: CDR1 SGHRS, CDR2 YFSETQ. In nucleotides, the CDR3 is TGCGCCAGCAGAGACGACTCCTACGAGCAGTACTTC. This gives the protein CASRDDSYEQYF.

J is TRBJ1-4 and V is TRBV18; D unclear. The V end lost 0 bases, the J end lost 5 bases, and 10 bases lay between the germline ends. Germline CDR1 and CDR2: KGHSH and LQKENI. The CDR3 is made up of 15 amino acids. CDR3 in amino acids: CASSPPGRGNEKLFF. The CDR3 DNA sequence: TGTGCCAGCTCACCACCGGGCAGAGGCAATGAAAAACTGTTTTTT. The full variable domain, completed using reference TRBV18 and TRBJ1-4, is NAGVMQNPRHLVRRRGQEARLRCSPMKGHSHVYWYRQLPEEGLKFMVYLQKENIIDESGMPKERFSAEFPKEGPSILRIQQVVRGDSAAYFCASSPPGRGNEKLFFGSGTQLSVL.

This chain joins TRBV9 and TRBJ1-1; D not certain. Trimming shortened V by 0 bases and J by 11 bases, and 14 bases separated the two germline ends. Germline loops: CDR1 SGDLS, CDR2 YYNGEE. This CDR3 spans 13 amino acids. In nucleotides, the CDR3 is TGTGCCAGCAGCGTAGAGCCTAGAGGGCCGGCTTTCTTT. Its translation: CASSVEPRGPAFF.

V and J are TRBV2 and TRBJ1-4, with a tentative D call TRBD1 (5 bases). This CDR3 is built from 16 residues. The V end lost 4 bases, the J end lost 3 bases, and 15 bases lay between the germline ends. CDR1 and CDR2 (germline): SNHLY, FYNNEI. CDR3 DNA: TGTGCCAGCAGTGTTTCAGGGCCCCTTGCTAATGAAAAACTGTTTTTT. The encoded protein is CASSVSGPLANEKLFF.

V is TRBV5-5 and J is TRBJ2-3, with unresolved D. The germline gives CDR1 SGHKS, CDR2 YYEKEE (reference sequence). The CDR3 loop spans 14 amino acids. V lost 0 bases to trimming and J lost 2 bases, with 7 bases between them. The CDR3 is CASSLGPLTDTQYF. CDR3 sequence (DNA): TGTGCCAGCAGCTTGGGTCCTCTCACAGATACGCAGTATTTT.

This clone was picked up a small number of times. The CDR3: CASSQGTLGPSYNSPLHF. The CDR3 coding sequence is TGCGCCAGCAGCCAAGGTACCTTGGGCCCCTCCTATAATTCACCCCTCCACTTT. This chain links TRBV4-1 with TRBJ1-6; no definite D call. V was trimmed by 1 base and J by 0 bases, leaving 13 bases between them. Germline V gene sequence: CDR1 MGHRA, CDR2 YSYEKL. The CDR3 loop spans 18 amino acids.